Listed below are T cell receptor beta chains from one sample, sequenced in a study of shared clonotypes between healthy human individuals. Method: immunoSEQ multiplex PCR; TCRdb's copy keeps in-frame clones and lacks some. This sample has about 2.3 million clones, with about 92% found just once. The sequenced sample was naive CD4+ T cells from PBMCs. These receptors were obtained from a man between 18 and 35 years old in good health. Some clones in this sample may be carry-over from other donors' samples. The CDR3 runs from the conserved cysteine through the conserved F or W. D genes are given only for firm matches. The size of a clone is reported for some rows only, either as once, few or many, or as a class for expanded clones.

clone_size: NA
cdr3_length: 12
d_call: NA
v_call: TRBV18
j_call: TRBJ2-3
cdr3_nt: TGTGCCAGCTCAACACCGACAGATACGCAGTATTTT
cdr3_aa: CASSTPTDTQYF

clone_size: NA
cdr3_length: 14
d_call: TRBD1
v_call: TRBV5-6
j_call: TRBJ2-5
cdr3_nt: TGTGCCAGCAGCTTGACAGGGGTACAAGAGACCCAGTACTTC
cdr3_aa: CASSLTGVQETQYF

clone_size: NA
cdr3_length: 14
d_call: NA
v_call: TRBV4-1
j_call: TRBJ2-2
cdr3_nt: TGCGCCAGCAGCCGGGCGAGGAGCACCGGGGAGCTGTTTTTT
cdr3_aa: CASSRARSTGELFF

clone_size: NA
cdr3_length: 14
d_call: NA
v_call: TRBV27
j_call: TRBJ1-5
cdr3_nt: TGTGCCAGCAGGAATACAGGCTCTGTTGAGCCCCAGCATTTT
cdr3_aa: CASRNTGSVEPQHF

clone_size: NA
cdr3_length: 14
d_call: NA
v_call: TRBV7-2
j_call: TRBJ2-7
cdr3_nt: TGTGCCAGCAGCCCCTCAGTCGCATCCTACGAGCAGTACTTC
cdr3_aa: CASSPSVASYEQYF

clone_size: NA
cdr3_length: 15
d_call: TRBD2
v_call: TRBV19
j_call: TRBJ2-6
cdr3_nt: TGTGCCAGTAGTGCCAGCGGGAGAGGTACCAACGTCCTGACTTTC
cdr3_aa: CASSASGRGTNVLTF

clone_size: NA
cdr3_length: 15
d_call: TRBD2
v_call: TRBV15
j_call: TRBJ2-7
cdr3_nt: TGTGCCACCAGCAGAGGCGTGGCTAGCGGGAGCGAGCAGTACTTC
cdr3_aa: CATSRGVASGSEQYF

clone_size: NA
cdr3_length: 16
d_call: NA
v_call: TRBV5-1
j_call: TRBJ2-2
cdr3_nt: TGCGCCAGCAGCTTACAGGGAGGGATGAACACCGGGGAGCTGTTTTTT
cdr3_aa: CASSLQGGMNTGELFF

clone_size: NA
cdr3_length: 14
d_call: NA
v_call: TRBV6-5
j_call: TRBJ2-2
cdr3_nt: TGTGCCAGCAGTAGCTTAGACAGCACCGGGGAGCTGTTTTTT
cdr3_aa: CASSSLDSTGELFF

clone_size: NA
cdr3_length: 14
d_call: NA
v_call: TRBV28
j_call: TRBJ1-2
cdr3_nt: TGTGCCAGCAGTCCCCCCGGTCTTTACTATGGCTACACCTTC
cdr3_aa: CASSPPGLYYGYTF

clone_size: NA
cdr3_length: 16
d_call: TRBD2
v_call: TRBV27
j_call: TRBJ2-2
cdr3_nt: TGTGCCACCTTAAGACTAGCGGGGGGGAACACCGGGGAGCTGTTTTTT
cdr3_aa: CATLRLAGGNTGELFF

clone_size: NA
cdr3_length: 15
d_call: NA
v_call: TRBV5-1
j_call: TRBJ2-3
cdr3_nt: TGCGCCAGCAGCCCAGGGACCGCCTCCGGGGATACGCAGTATTTT
cdr3_aa: CASSPGTASGDTQYF

clone_size: NA
cdr3_length: 15
d_call: NA
v_call: TRBV10-3
j_call: TRBJ1-2
cdr3_nt: TGTGCCATCACCGTATCGGAGAGCGGGCGCTATGGCTACACCTTC
cdr3_aa: CAITVSESGRYGYTF

clone_size: NA
cdr3_length: 16
d_call: TRBD2
v_call: TRBV10-3
j_call: TRBJ2-7
cdr3_nt: TGTGCCATCAGTGAGACGGTAGGGCGGGAGAGGTACGAGCAGTACTTC
cdr3_aa: CAISETVGRERYEQYF

clone_size: NA
cdr3_length: 16
d_call: TRBD1
v_call: TRBV19
j_call: TRBJ1-2
cdr3_nt: TGTGCCAGTAGTCCCTCGGGACAGGGGATCTTCGATGGCTACACCTTC
cdr3_aa: CASSPSGQGIFDGYTF

clone_size: NA
cdr3_length: 19
d_call: NA
v_call: TRBV28
j_call: TRBJ1-2
cdr3_nt: TGTGCCAGCACCTTCCCCGGAGCCTACGAGGGACGCCGGGGCTATGGCTACACCTTC
cdr3_aa: CASTFPGAYEGRRGYGYTF

clone_size: NA
cdr3_length: 15
d_call: NA
v_call: TRBV19
j_call: TRBJ1-2
cdr3_nt: TGTGCCAGTAGTATAGGGGTGGGACATCGCGTTGGCTACACCTTC
cdr3_aa: CASSIGVGHRVGYTF

clone_size: NA
cdr3_length: 15
d_call: NA
v_call: TRBV6-6
j_call: TRBJ1-5
cdr3_nt: TGTGCCAGCTTTCCCTCCAGGGTAGGTGATCAGCCCCAGCATTTT
cdr3_aa: CASFPSRVGDQPQHF

clone_size: NA
cdr3_length: 13
d_call: NA
v_call: TRBV5-1
j_call: TRBJ2-7
cdr3_nt: TGCGCCAGCAGCTTGACAGGGTACTACGAGCAGTACTTC
cdr3_aa: CASSLTGYYEQYF

clone_size: NA
cdr3_length: 14
d_call: NA
v_call: TRBV27
j_call: TRBJ1-2
cdr3_nt: TGTGCCAGCAGTTTCAGGCAGGGGAGCTATGGCTACACCTTC
cdr3_aa: CASSFRQGSYGYTF

clone_size: NA
cdr3_length: 15
d_call: TRBD1
v_call: TRBV28
j_call: TRBJ1-2
cdr3_nt: TGTGCCAGCAGGGACCGGGGACAGTTGAACTATGGCTACACCTTC
cdr3_aa: CASRDRGQLNYGYTF

clone_size: NA
cdr3_length: 15
d_call: TRBD1
v_call: TRBV18
j_call: TRBJ1-2
cdr3_nt: TGTGCCAGCCATCCCGACGGAGGGGGCGCGGTTGGCTACACCTTC
cdr3_aa: CASHPDGGGAVGYTF

clone_size: NA
cdr3_length: 18
d_call: TRBD1
v_call: TRBV30
j_call: TRBJ2-7
cdr3_nt: TGTGCCTGGAGTGTACCGGAGGGGACAGGGTCGTTTCTCTACGAGCAGTACTTC
cdr3_aa: CAWSVPEGTGSFLYEQYF

clone_size: NA
cdr3_length: 14
d_call: NA
v_call: TRBV2
j_call: TRBJ1-5
cdr3_nt: TGTGCCAGCAGTGAAGGGGGTAACCGCCAGCCCCAGCATTTT
cdr3_aa: CASSEGGNRQPQHF

clone_size: once
cdr3_length: 14
d_call: NA
v_call: TRBV9
j_call: TRBJ2-5
cdr3_nt: TGTGCCAGCAGCTCGGACCGGGGGCAAGAGACCCAGTACTTC
cdr3_aa: CASSSDRGQETQYF

clone_size: NA
cdr3_length: 11
d_call: NA
v_call: TRBV7-9
j_call: TRBJ1-1
cdr3_nt: TGTGCCAGCAGCTTAGCGATTGAAGCTTTCTTT
cdr3_aa: CASSLAIEAFF

clone_size: NA
cdr3_length: 13
d_call: NA
v_call: TRBV14
j_call: TRBJ2-7
cdr3_nt: TGTGCCAGCAGCCAAGCAGGGTATACCGAGCAGTACTTC
cdr3_aa: CASSQAGYTEQYF

clone_size: NA
cdr3_length: 16
d_call: TRBD1
v_call: TRBV30
j_call: TRBJ2-7
cdr3_nt: TGTGCCTGGAGTCCTTGGGGGACAGTAAGCCTCTACGAGCAGTACTTC
cdr3_aa: CAWSPWGTVSLYEQYF

clone_size: NA
cdr3_length: 17
d_call: NA
v_call: TRBV4-1
j_call: TRBJ1-1
cdr3_nt: TGCGCCAGCAGCCAAGCCGGGGGAGAGGGGATGAACACTGAAGCTTTCTTT
cdr3_aa: CASSQAGGEGMNTEAFF

clone_size: NA
cdr3_length: 15
d_call: NA
v_call: TRBV7-8
j_call: TRBJ2-1
cdr3_nt: TGTGCCAGCAGCAGCAGGGTGTTATCCTACAATGAGCAGTTCTTC
cdr3_aa: CASSSRVLSYNEQFF

clone_size: NA
cdr3_length: 16
d_call: NA
v_call: TRBV6-6
j_call: TRBJ2-7
cdr3_nt: TGTGCCAGCAGGGATGCAGGGGGGACATCGACCTACGAGCAGTACTTC
cdr3_aa: CASRDAGGTSTYEQYF

clone_size: NA
cdr3_length: 15
d_call: TRBD2
v_call: TRBV7-9
j_call: TRBJ2-1
cdr3_nt: TGTGCCAGCAGCCAGACTAGCGGGAAGAGCAATGAGCAGTTCTTC
cdr3_aa: CASSQTSGKSNEQFF

clone_size: NA
cdr3_length: 13
d_call: NA
v_call: TRBV11-2
j_call: TRBJ1-1
cdr3_nt: TGTGCCAGCAGCCTCTATCTGGACACTGAAGCTTTCTTT
cdr3_aa: CASSLYLDTEAFF

clone_size: NA
cdr3_length: 16
d_call: NA
v_call: TRBV7-2
j_call: TRBJ2-1
cdr3_nt: TGTGCCAGCAGTTCCCCCCCGGGACGCACACGTCTTGAGCAGTTCTTC
cdr3_aa: CASSSPPGRTRLEQFF

clone_size: NA
cdr3_length: 14
d_call: NA
v_call: TRBV5-1
j_call: TRBJ2-7
cdr3_nt: TGCGCCAGCAGCTTGGTGTCGACGAGCTACGAGCAGTACTTC
cdr3_aa: CASSLVSTSYEQYF

clone_size: NA
cdr3_length: 15
d_call: NA
v_call: TRBV7-9
j_call: TRBJ2-1
cdr3_nt: TGTGCCAGCAGCTTAGGAGGATACTCCTACAATGAGCAGTTCTTC
cdr3_aa: CASSLGGYSYNEQFF

clone_size: once
cdr3_length: 17
d_call: NA
v_call: TRBV6-1
j_call: TRBJ1-1
cdr3_nt: TGTGCCAGCAGTGTCACTCCTCGACAGTCTTTGAACACTGAAGCTTTCTTT
cdr3_aa: CASSVTPRQSLNTEAFF

clone_size: NA
cdr3_length: 15
d_call: TRBD2
v_call: TRBV28
j_call: TRBJ2-7
cdr3_nt: TGTGCCAGCAGTTTATGGACTAGCGCCAGCCACGAGCAGTACTTC
cdr3_aa: CASSLWTSASHEQYF

clone_size: NA
cdr3_length: 15
d_call: NA
v_call: TRBV6-1
j_call: TRBJ1-4
cdr3_nt: TGTGCCAGCGGCCGCACCCCAGGCCTTAATGAAAAACTGTTTTTT
cdr3_aa: CASGRTPGLNEKLFF

clone_size: NA
cdr3_length: 15
d_call: TRBD1
v_call: TRBV18
j_call: TRBJ1-1
cdr3_nt: TGTGCCAGCTCACTAGGGGGCGTGACGAACACTGAAGCTTTCTTT
cdr3_aa: CASSLGGVTNTEAFF

clone_size: NA
cdr3_length: 15
d_call: NA
v_call: TRBV25-1
j_call: TRBJ2-7
cdr3_nt: TGTGCCAGCAGTCCACGTCCCCCTGCCCCGCACGAGCAGTACTTC
cdr3_aa: CASSPRPPAPHEQYF

clone_size: few
cdr3_length: 12
d_call: NA
v_call: TRBV18
j_call: TRBJ2-5
cdr3_nt: TGTGCCAGCTCACCACTCCAAGAGACCCAGTACTTC
cdr3_aa: CASSPLQETQYF

clone_size: NA
cdr3_length: 15
d_call: NA
v_call: TRBV6-5
j_call: TRBJ1-1
cdr3_nt: TGTGCCAGCAGGGGATCACAGAACCTGAACACTGAAGCTTTCTTT
cdr3_aa: CASRGSQNLNTEAFF

clone_size: NA
cdr3_length: 13
d_call: NA
v_call: TRBV7-7
j_call: TRBJ2-5
cdr3_nt: TGTGCCAGCAGCCCGGACAGCCAAGAGACCCAGTACTTC
cdr3_aa: CASSPDSQETQYF

clone_size: NA
cdr3_length: 15
d_call: TRBD2
v_call: TRBV10-3
j_call: TRBJ2-2
cdr3_nt: TGTGCCATCGGGACTAGCGGGAGGGCCGACGGGGAGCTGTTTTTT
cdr3_aa: CAIGTSGRADGELFF

clone_size: NA
cdr3_length: 16
d_call: NA
v_call: TRBV11-2
j_call: TRBJ2-3
cdr3_nt: TGTGCCAGCAGCTTAGTTCCGGGACAAGACACAGATACGCAGTATTTT
cdr3_aa: CASSLVPGQDTDTQYF

clone_size: NA
cdr3_length: 13
d_call: TRBD2
v_call: TRBV10-3
j_call: TRBJ2-1
cdr3_nt: TGTGCCACAAGACTAGCGCCTTACAATGAGCAGTTCTTC
cdr3_aa: CATRLAPYNEQFF

clone_size: NA
cdr3_length: 16
d_call: TRBD2
v_call: TRBV5-3
j_call: TRBJ2-2
cdr3_nt: TGTGCCAGAAGCAGAGCTAGCGGGAGGGCCACCGGGGAGCTGTTTTTT
cdr3_aa: CARSRASGRATGELFF

clone_size: NA
cdr3_length: 16
d_call: TRBD2
v_call: TRBV9
j_call: TRBJ2-2
cdr3_nt: TGTGCCAGCAGCGTCTTAGCGGGAGGAAGCACCGGGGAGCTGTTTTTT
cdr3_aa: CASSVLAGGSTGELFF